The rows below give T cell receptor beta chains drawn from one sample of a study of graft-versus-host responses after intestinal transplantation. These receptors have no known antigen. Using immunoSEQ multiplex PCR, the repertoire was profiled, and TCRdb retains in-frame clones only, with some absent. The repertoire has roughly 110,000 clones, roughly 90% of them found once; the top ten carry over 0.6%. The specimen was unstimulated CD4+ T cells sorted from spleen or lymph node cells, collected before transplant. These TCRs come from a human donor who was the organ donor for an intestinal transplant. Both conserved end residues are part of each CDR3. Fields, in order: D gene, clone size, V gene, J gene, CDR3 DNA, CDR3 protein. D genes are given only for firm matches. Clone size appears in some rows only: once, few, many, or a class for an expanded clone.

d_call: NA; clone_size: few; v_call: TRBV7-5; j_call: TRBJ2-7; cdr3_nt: TGTCTTTGGGACGGATCATTATACGAGCAGTACTTC; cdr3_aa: CLWDGSLYEQYF
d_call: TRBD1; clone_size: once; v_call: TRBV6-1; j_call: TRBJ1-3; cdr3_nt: TGTGCCAGCAGCAGACAGGGGGCTGGAAACACCATATATTTT; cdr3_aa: CASSRQGAGNTIYF
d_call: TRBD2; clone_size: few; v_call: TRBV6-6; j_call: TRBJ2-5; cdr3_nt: TGTGCCAGCAAGGGGACTAGCCTCCAAGAGACCCAGTACTTC; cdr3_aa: CASKGTSLQETQYF
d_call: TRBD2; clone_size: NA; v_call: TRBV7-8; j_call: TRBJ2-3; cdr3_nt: TGTGCCAGCAGTACTAGCGGGAGTATAGATACGCAGTATTTT; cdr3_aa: CASSTSGSIDTQYF
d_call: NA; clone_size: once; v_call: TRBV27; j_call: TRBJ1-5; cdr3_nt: TGTGCCAGCAGTCTTAAGACAGCCCAGCCCCAGCATTTT; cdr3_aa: CASSLKTAQPQHF
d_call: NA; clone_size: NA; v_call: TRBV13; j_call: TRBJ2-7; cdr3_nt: TGTGCCAGCAGCCGACTCTACGAGCAGTACTTC; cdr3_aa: CASSRLYEQYF
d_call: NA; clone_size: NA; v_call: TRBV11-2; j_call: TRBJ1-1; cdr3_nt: TGTGCCAGCAGCGAACCCTGGACGGCTGAAACTGAAGCTTTCTTT; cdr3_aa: CASSEPWTAETEAFF
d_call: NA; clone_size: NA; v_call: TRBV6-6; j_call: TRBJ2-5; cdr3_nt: TGTGCCAGCAGCCCCGACGACCTATATATAACCCAGTACTTC; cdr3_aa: CASSPDDLYITQYF
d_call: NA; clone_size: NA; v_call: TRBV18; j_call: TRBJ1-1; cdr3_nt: TGTGCCAGCTCACCACAGGGGCAGGTGAACACTGAAGCTTTCTTT; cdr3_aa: CASSPQGQVNTEAFF
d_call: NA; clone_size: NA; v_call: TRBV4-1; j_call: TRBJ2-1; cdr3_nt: TGCGCCAGCAGCCACGGGGAAACCTACAATGAGCAGTTCTTC; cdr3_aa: CASSHGETYNEQFF
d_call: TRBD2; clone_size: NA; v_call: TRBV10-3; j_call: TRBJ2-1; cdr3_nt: TGTGCCATCAGGGCCGGGACTAGCGGCTACAATGAGCAGTTCTTC; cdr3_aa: CAIRAGTSGYNEQFF
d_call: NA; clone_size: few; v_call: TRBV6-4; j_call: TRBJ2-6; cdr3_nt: TGTGCCAGCAGTGACTGGGGCTCTGGGGCCAACGTCCTGACTTTC; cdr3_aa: CASSDWGSGANVLTF
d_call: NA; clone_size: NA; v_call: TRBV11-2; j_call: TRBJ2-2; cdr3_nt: TGTGCCAGCCGGAGCTCGGGATCCATCACCGGGGAGCTGTTTTTT; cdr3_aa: CASRSSGSITGELFF
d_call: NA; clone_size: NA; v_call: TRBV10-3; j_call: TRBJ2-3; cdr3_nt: TGTGCCATCGGGACTAGCACAGATACGCAGTATTTT; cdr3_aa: CAIGTSTDTQYF
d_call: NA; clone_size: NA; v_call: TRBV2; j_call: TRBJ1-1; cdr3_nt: TGTGCCAGCAGGAGGGAGGGGATGAACACTGAAGCTTTCTTT; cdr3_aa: CASRREGMNTEAFF
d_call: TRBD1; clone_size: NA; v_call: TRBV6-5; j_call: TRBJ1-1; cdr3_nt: TGTGCCAGCAGTTACAATGGCAGGGGGGGCACTGAAGCTTTCTTT; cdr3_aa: CASSYNGRGGTEAFF
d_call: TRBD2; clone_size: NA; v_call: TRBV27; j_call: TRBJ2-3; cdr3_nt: TGTGCCAGCAGAGCACTCGGACTAGCGGGGGTCACAGATACGCAGTATTTT; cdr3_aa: CASRALGLAGVTDTQYF
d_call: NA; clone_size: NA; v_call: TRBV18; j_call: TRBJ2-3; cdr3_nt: TGTGCCAGCTCAAATAGCGGCTGGCGGGCAGATACGCAGTATTTT; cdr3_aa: CASSNSGWRADTQYF
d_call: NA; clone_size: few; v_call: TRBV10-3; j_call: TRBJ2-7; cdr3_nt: TGTGCCATCAGTGTTGTAGGGTCCTACGAGCAGTACTTC; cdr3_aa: CAISVVGSYEQYF
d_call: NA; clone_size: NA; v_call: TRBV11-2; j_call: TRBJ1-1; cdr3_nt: TGTGCCAGCCTAAATGTTGGGGTTGGGGGGAACACTGAAGCTTTCTTT; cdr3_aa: CASLNVGVGGNTEAFF
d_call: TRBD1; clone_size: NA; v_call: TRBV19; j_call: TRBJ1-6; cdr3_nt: TGTGCCAGTAGGACCCGGGACAGCCATAATTCACCCCTCCACTTT; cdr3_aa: CASRTRDSHNSPLHF
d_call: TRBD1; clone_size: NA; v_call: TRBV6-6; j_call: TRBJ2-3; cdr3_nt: TGTGCCAGCAGTTCACAGGGGTCTAGCACAGATACGCAGTATTTT; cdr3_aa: CASSSQGSSTDTQYF
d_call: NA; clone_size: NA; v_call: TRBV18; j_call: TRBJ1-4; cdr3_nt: TGTGCCAGCTCAAAAGCAACTAATGAAAAACTGTTTTTC; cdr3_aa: CASSKATNEKLFF
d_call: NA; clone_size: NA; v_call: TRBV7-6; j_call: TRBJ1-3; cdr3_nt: TGTGCCAGCAGCTTAGTCGACGGTTACTCTGGAAACACCATATATTTT; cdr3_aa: CASSLVDGYSGNTIYF
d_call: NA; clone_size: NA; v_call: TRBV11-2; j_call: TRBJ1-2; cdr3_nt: TGTGCCAGCAGCTTAGTTTGGGGCGGCTACACCTTC; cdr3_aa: CASSLVWGGYTF
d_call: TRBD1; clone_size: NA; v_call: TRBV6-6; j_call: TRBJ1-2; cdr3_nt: TGTGCCAGCAGCCGACGACAGGGGCACCCTGCCTTTGGCTACACCTTC; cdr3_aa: CASSRRQGHPAFGYTF
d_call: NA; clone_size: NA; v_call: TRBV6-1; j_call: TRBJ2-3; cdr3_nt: TGTGCCAGCAGAGTCGAACGTACCACAGATACGCAGTATTTT; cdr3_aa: CASRVERTTDTQYF
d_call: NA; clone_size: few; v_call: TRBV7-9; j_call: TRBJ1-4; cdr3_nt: TGTGCCAGCAGCCGAACAGCAACTAATGAAAAACTGTTTTTT; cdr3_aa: CASSRTATNEKLFF
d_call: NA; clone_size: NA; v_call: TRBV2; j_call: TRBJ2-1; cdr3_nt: TGTGCCAGTTTACTAGTTGGGTCCTACAATGAGCAGTTCTTC; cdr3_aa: CASLLVGSYNEQFF
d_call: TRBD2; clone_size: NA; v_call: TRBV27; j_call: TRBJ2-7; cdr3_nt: TGTGCCAGCAGTCGACTAGCGGCTAGCTCCTACGAGCAGTACTTC; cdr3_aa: CASSRLAASSYEQYF
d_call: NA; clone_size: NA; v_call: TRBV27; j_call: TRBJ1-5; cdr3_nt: TGTGCCAGCAGTCGATCCGGACGGGAAGGGTGGCCCCAGCATTTT; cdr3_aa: CASSRSGREGWPQHF
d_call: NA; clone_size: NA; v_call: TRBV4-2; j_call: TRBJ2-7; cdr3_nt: TGTGCCAGCAGCCAAGATCTGAGAGGACAGCAATCCTACGAGCAGTACTTC; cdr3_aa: CASSQDLRGQQSYEQYF
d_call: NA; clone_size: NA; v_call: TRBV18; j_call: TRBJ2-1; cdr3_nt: TGTGCCAGCTCACAGGACAGCTCCTACAATGAGCAGTTCTTC; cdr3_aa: CASSQDSSYNEQFF
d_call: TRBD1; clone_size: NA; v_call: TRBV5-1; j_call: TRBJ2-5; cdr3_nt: TGCGCCAGCTCCCAGACCTCCGGGACAGGGGTAACCCAGTACTTC; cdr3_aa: CASSQTSGTGVTQYF
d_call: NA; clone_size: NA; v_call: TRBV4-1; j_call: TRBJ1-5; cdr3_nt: TGCGCCAGCAGCCAAGTGGCCCAACGCAGGCAGCATAGCAATCAGCCCCAGCATTTT; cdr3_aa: CASSQVAQRRQHSNQPQHF
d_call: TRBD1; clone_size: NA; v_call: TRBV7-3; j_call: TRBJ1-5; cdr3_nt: TGTGCCAGCAGCTCCTTCCACAGGGGATTGGGTCAGCCCCAGCATTTT; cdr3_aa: CASSSFHRGLGQPQHF
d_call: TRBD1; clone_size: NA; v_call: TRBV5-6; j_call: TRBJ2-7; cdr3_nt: TGTGCCAGCAGCTTACGTACGGGACAGGGTCGATACGAGCAGTACTTC; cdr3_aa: CASSLRTGQGRYEQYF
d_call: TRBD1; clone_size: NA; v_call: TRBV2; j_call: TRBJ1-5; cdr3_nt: TGTGCCAGCAGGGGGGGGATGACAGGGGAGTCTCAGCCCCAGCATTTT; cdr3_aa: CASRGGMTGESQPQHF
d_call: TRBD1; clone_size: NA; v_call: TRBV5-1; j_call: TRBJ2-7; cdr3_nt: TGCGCCAGCAGCTTGGAGGGGACAGGGAGCTACGAGCAGTACTTC; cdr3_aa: CASSLEGTGSYEQYF
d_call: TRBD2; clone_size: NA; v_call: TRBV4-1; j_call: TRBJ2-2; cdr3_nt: TGCGCCAGCAGTTATAGCGGGACTTCGAACACCGGGGAGCTGTTTTTT; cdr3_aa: CASSYSGTSNTGELFF
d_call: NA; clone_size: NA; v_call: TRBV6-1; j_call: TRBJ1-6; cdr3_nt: TGTGCCAGCAATACCGTGGAGGGGTTATTACCCCTCCACTTT; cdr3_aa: CASNTVEGLLPLHF
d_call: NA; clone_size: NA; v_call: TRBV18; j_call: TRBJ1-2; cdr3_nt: TGTGCCAGCTCACCAACAAACTATGGCTACACCTTC; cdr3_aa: CASSPTNYGYTF
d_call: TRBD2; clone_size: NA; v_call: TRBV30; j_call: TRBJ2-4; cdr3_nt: TGTGCCGGGGGGGGGAAAGGACTAGCCGACATCATTCAGTACTTC; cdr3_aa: CAGGGKGLADIIQYF
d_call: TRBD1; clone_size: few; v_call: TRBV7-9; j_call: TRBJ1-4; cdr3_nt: TGTGCCAGCAGCCCGGGACAGGGTAATGAAAAACTGTTTTTT; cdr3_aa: CASSPGQGNEKLFF
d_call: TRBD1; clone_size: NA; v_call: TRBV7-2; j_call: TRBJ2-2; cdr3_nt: TGTGCCAGCAGCTTACCCCAGGGGGTCACCGGGGAGCTGTTTTTT; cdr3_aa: CASSLPQGVTGELFF
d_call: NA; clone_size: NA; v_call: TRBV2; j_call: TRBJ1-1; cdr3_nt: TGTGCCAGCAGTGAAGCAGGGAGAACTGAAGCTTTCTTT; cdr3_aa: CASSEAGRTEAFF
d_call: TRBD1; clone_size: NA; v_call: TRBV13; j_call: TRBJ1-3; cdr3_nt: TGTGCCAGCAGCATCCTTGGACAGGTGAGCTCTGGAAACACCATATATTTT; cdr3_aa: CASSILGQVSSGNTIYF
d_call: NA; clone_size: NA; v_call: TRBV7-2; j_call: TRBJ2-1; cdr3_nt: TGTGCCAGCAGTTGGGCTGGGGGGCCGGAGAATGAGCAGTTCTTC; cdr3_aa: CASSWAGGPENEQFF
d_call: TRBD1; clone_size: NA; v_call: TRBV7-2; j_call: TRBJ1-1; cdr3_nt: TGTGCCAGCAGCACACAGGGGGTGGTAACTGAAGCTTTCTTT; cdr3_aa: CASSTQGVVTEAFF
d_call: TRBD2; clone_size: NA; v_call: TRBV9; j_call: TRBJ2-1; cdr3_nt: TGTGCCAGCAGCGTTGTAGCGGGAGGGCCCTACAATGAGCAGTTCTTC; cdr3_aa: CASSVVAGGPYNEQFF
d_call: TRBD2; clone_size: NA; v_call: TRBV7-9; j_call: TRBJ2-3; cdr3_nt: TGTGCCAGCAGCTTAATAGCGGGGGGGCAGAGAGATACGCAGTATTTT; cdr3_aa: CASSLIAGGQRDTQYF
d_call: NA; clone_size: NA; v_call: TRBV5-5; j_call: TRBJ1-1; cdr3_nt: TGTGCCAGCAGCTTGGTTTTTAGCACTGAAGCTTTCTTT; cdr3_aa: CASSLVFSTEAFF